A selection of T cell receptor beta chains follows, all from one sample in a study of cytomegalovirus exposure and HLA in healthy donors. Assay used: immunoSEQ multiplex PCR; TCRdb lists only in-frame clones, some missing. The sample holds roughly 100,000 clones; about 77% are singletons and the top ten take 4.5% to 6%. The sequencing sample was made of PBMCs. The receptors were sampled from a woman aged 40 to 50 in good health and CMV-seronegative. Each CDR3 is given with its conserved first and last residue. A row's size may be missing; if present it is once, few, many or a size class.

v_gene | abundance | CDR3aa
TRBV7-9 | - | CASSSEPGQGLGNTIYF
TRBV19 | - | CASSPMGSQEAFF
TRBV7-9 | - | CASSLSGGQIYNEQFF
TRBV19 | once | CASRGGTDTQYF
TRBV5-1 | - | CASSLGQKGTEAFF
TRBV11-2 | - | CASSTPGTDTQYF
TRBV5-1 | - | CASSLEGGLYTEAFF
TRBV5-1 | once | CASSLSSSTRSEKLFF
TRBV28 | once | CASSRGGSGANVLTF
TRBV19 | - | CASKLDRNHNSPLHF
TRBV29-1 | - | CSVAHPFNGQRPKNEQFF
TRBV9 | - | CASSPGEGNEKLFF
TRBV18 | few | CASSPTSSDTGTQYF
TRBV29-1 | - | CSVEASGGFIAYNEQFF
TRBV7-2 | - | CASSTQGYEQYF
TRBV10-2 | - | CATLPQGRREAFF
TRBV6-5 | - | CASSSTGVGYEQYF
TRBV4-2 | - | CASSQLAGGLSYEQYF
TRBV11-1 | - | CASSLSGTDTQYF
TRBV5-1 | - | CASSTAQGTGELFF
TRBV19 | - | CASSIDSGGSSYNEQFF
TRBV7-8 | few | CASSPRLDRGTEAFF
TRBV27 | - | CASSFGGNQPQHF
TRBV6-4 | - | CASSDFGTDDSPLHF
TRBV2 | - | CASSQAGTGYTEAFF
TRBV4-1 | - | CASSHGQGSEKLFF
TRBV5-1 | - | CASSPGQQNNNEQFF
TRBV19 | few | CASSTSSGTGATVTQYF
TRBV5-1 | - | CASSLGTSGNEKLFF
TRBV29-1 | - | CSVAEGLAYEQYF
TRBV10-3 | - | CAISSSGTAYQETQYF
TRBV5-1 | - | CASSPGTSGGVAETQYF
TRBV7-3 | - | CASKGDSQGVLTF
TRBV14 | few | CASSQDWTGNEQYF
TRBV30 | - | CAWSRTGVNQPQHF
TRBV5-4 | - | CASSSDRVYGYTF
TRBV25-1 | - | CASSDSNYNEQFF
TRBV9 | - | CASSAHATNEKLFF
TRBV7-2 | - | CASSLRLAGHRGDTQYF
TRBV19 | - | CATRTGVEKLFF
TRBV4-2 | - | CASSQDRGGPRGTQYF
TRBV29-1 | - | CSALGLAGDYLSADTQYF
TRBV7-9 | - | CASSLTGVVNEQFF